This paragraph reports one TCR beta chain. What it recognizes is unknown. This entry is derived from a study of T-cell memory formation after mild COVID-19. Broader study findings: That cross-reactive memory joined was suggested by some responding clones appearing in pre-infection memory.

This CDR3 contains 11 residues. Germline V gene sequence: CDR1 SNHLY, CDR2 FYNNEI. Trimming removed 7 bases at V and 2 bases at J, with 4 bases between. MiXCR, run by TCRdb on the 5' RACE reads, gives a single entry per CDR3 protein. The sample includes roughly 450,000 distinct CDR3 sequences, approximately 18% seen only once; the top ten take roughly a fifth. This clonotype was obtained from a man younger than 35 who had mild COVID-19 (a few samples of this study predate the infection). Cell type and time point are not known. The chain uses TRBV2 and TRBJ2-3; D gene unclear. The sample taken for sequencing was PBMCs or a T cell subset sorted from them (not recorded which). CDR3 DNA: TGTGCCAGCACATTCACAGATACGCAGTATTTT. Translating it yields CASTFTDTQYF.